This record looks at one TCR beta chain sequence and its context. The PCR made use of 60 Vbeta and 13 Jbeta primers. The method was immunoSEQ multiplex PCR; TCRdb's version includes in-frame clones alone and lacks a portion of them. The repertoire holds about 150,000 clones, with roughly three quarters as singletons. V was trimmed by 4 bases and J by 4 bases, leaving 20 bases between them. CDR3 length: 16 amino acids. Per the germline V gene, CDR1 is SGHTA and CDR2 is FQGNSA. The data stem from a study of cytomegalovirus exposure and HLA in healthy donors. J is TRBJ2-7 and V is TRBV7-2, with a weak D call TRBD1 (5 bases). This receptor was obtained from a human donor in good health. Sequences were obtained from PBMCs. CDR3 bases: TGTGCCAGCAGCTCAGACAGCCGCAACCCCTTTTACGAGCAGTACTTC. Residues: CASSSDSRNPFYEQYF. The full variable domain, its missing parts supplied by reference TRBV7-2 and TRBJ2-7, is GAGVSQSPSNKVTEKGKDVELRCDPISGHTALYWYRQSLGQGLEFLIYFQGNSAPDKSGLPSDRFSAERTGGSVSTLTIQRTQQEDSAVYLCASSSDSRNPFYEQYFGPGTRLTVT.